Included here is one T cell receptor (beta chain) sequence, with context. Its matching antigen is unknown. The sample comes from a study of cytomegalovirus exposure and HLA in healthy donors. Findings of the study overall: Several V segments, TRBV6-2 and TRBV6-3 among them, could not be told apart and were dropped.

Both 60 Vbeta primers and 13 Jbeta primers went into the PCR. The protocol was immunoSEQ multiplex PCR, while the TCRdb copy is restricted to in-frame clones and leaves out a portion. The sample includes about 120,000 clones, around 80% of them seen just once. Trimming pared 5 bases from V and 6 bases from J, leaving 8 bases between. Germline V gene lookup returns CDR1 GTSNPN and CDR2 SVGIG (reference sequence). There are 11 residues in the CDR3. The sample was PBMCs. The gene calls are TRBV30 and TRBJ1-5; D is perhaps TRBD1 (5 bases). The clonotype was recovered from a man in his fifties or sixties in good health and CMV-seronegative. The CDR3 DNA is TGTGCCTGGGGGGCTGGTCAGCCCCAGCATTTT. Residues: CAWGAGQPQHF.